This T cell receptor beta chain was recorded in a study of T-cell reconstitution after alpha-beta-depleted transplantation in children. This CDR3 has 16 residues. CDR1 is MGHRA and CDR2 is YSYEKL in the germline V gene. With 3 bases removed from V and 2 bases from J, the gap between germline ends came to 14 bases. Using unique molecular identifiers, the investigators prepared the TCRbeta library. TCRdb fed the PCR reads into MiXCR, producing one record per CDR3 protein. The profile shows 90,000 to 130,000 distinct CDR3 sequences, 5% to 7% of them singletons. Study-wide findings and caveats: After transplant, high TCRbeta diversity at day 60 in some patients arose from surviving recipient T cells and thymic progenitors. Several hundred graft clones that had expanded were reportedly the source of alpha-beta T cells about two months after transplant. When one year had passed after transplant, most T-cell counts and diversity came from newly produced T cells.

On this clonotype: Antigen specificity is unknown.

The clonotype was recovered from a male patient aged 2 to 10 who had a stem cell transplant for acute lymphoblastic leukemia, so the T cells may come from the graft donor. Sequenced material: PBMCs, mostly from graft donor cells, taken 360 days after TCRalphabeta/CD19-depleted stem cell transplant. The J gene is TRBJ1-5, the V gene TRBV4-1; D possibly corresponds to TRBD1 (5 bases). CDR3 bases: TGCGCCAGCAGCCATGGACACCCCTGGGGCAATCAGCCCCAGCATTTT. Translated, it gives CASSHGHPWGNQPQHF.